The clone carrying this T cell receptor beta chain occurred many times. What it recognizes is unknown. The sample belongs to a study of T cells after yellow fever vaccination. For the study at large: Fractions of low cell number were prepared using SMART-Seq v4 Ultra Low Input. The study, taken as a whole, reports: Once the booster was given, most primary-vaccination clones reappeared, at about 96% for CD4 and around 90% for CD8.

Template switching with 5'RACE generated the TCR cDNA and added a universal primer site and UMIs. A single record per CDR3 protein comes from TCRdb applying MiXCR to the 5' RACE reads. Found here are about 300,000 distinct CDR3 sequences, around 9.3% of them singletons; the top ten hold around 3.4%. This specimen was CD4+ T cells sorted from PBMCs, taken 5 days after the yellow fever booster vaccination. The receptor was derived from a man younger than 30 who received the YFV17D yellow fever vaccine.

CDR3: CASSHIGLQETQYF. The CDR3 region has the DNA TGTGCCAGCAGCCATATAGGACTACAAGAGACCCAGTACTTC. The J gene is TRBJ2-5, the V gene TRBV4-2; tentatively, D is TRBD2 (6 bases). The CDR3 sequence is 14 residues long. CDR1 and CDR2 from the germline V gene are LGHNA and YNFKEQ. Trimming pared 3 bases from V and 2 bases from J, leaving 10 bases between.